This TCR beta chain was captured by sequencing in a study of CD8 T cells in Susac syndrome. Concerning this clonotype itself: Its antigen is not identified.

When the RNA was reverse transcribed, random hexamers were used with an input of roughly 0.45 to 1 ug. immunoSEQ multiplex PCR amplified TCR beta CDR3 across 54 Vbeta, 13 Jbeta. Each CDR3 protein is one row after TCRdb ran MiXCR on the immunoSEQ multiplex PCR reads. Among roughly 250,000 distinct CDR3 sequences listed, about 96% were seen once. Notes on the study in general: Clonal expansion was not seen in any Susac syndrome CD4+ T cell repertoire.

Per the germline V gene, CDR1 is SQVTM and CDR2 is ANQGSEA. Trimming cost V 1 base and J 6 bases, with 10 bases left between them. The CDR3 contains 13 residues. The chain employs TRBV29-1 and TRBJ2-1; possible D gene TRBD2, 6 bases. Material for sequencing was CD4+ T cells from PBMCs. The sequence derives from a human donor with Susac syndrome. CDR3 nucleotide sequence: TGCAGCGTTGAAGGCAGGAGGGTCAATGAGCAGTTCTTC. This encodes CSVEGRRVNEQFF.